This T cell receptor beta chain was identified in a study of CD8+ T cells in alopecia areata. Sequencing relied on a cDNA template that was reverse transcribed from extracted RNA. The protocol was immunoSEQ multiplex PCR, while the TCRdb copy is restricted to in-frame clones and leaves out a portion. The table includes fewer than 200,000 clones, roughly 50% detected once. Treatment in this sample: oral pan-JAK inhibitor, 5-10 mg twice daily. Alopecia areata patients provided lesional scalp punch biopsies and peripheral blood. This CDR3 has 13 residues. After removal of 7 bases from V and 9 bases from J, the junction contained 8 bases not matched to a gene. The V gene's germline CDR1 is SQVTM and CDR2 ANQGSEA. Study-level findings and limits: Relative to normal scalp, lesional scalp, especially alopecia totalis/universalis, showed higher clonality.

For this clone: Its antigen is unknown.

This rearrangement joins TRBV29-1 to TRBJ2-1; 11 nucleotides agree with TRBD1. This clonotype was obtained from a human donor with alopecia areata. Specimen: CD8+ T cells sorted from blood, collected at week 24, from a patient treated with tofacitinib. CDR3 sequence: CSAGQGARGEQFF. The CDR3 DNA sequence: TGCAGCGCTGGACAGGGGGCGCGGGGTGAGCAGTTCTTC.